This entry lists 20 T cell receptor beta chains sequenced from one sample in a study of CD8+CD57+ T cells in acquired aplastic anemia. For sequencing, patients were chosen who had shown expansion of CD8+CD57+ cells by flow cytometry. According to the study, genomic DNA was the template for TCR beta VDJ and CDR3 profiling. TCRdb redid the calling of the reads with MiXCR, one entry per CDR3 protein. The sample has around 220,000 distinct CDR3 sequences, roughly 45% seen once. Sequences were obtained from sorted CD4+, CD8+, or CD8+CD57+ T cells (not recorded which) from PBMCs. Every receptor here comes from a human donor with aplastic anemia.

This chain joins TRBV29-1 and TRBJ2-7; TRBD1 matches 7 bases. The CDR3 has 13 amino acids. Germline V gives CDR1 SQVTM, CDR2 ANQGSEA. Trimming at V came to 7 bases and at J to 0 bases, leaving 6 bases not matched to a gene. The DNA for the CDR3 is TGCAGCGCAAGACAGGGTAGCTCCTACGAGCAGTACTTC. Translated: CSARQGSSYEQYF.

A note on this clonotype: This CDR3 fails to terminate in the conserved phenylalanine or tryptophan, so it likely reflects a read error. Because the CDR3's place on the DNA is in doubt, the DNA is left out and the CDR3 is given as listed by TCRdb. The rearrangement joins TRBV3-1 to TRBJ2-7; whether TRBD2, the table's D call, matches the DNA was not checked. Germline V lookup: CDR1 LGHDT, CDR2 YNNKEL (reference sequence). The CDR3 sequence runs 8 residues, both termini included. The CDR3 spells CASSPSST.

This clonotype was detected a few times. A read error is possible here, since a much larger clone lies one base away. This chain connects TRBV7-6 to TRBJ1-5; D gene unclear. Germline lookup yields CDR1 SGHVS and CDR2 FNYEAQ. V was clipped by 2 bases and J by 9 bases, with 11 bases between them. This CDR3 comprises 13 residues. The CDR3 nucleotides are TGTGCCAGCAGCTTAAAGGAGGCAGGGCCCCAGCATTTT. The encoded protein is CASSLKEAGPQHF. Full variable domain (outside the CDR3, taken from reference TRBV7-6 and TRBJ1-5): GAGVSQSPRYKVTKRGQDVALRCDPISGHVSLYWYRQALGQGPEFLTYFNYEAQQDKSGLPNDRFSAERPEGSISTLTIQRTEQRDSAMYRCASSLKEAGPQHFGDGTRLSIL.

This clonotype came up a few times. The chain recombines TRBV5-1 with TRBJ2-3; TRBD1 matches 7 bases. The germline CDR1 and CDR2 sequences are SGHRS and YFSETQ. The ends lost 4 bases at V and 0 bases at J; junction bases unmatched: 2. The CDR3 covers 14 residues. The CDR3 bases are TGCGCCAGCAGCGGGACAGTTAGCACAGATACGCAGTATTTT. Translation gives CASSGTVSTDTQYF.

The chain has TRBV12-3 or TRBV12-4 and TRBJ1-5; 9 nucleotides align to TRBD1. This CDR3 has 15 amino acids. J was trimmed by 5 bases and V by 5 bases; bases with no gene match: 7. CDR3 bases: TGTGCCAGCAGTAGAACAGGGGGCAGAGATCAGCCCCAGCATTTT. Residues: CASSRTGGRDQPQHF.

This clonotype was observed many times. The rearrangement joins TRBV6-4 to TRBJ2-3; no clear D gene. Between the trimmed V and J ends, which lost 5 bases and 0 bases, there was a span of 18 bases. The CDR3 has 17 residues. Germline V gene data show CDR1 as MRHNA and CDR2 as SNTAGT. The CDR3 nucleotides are TGTGCCAGCAGTCCTCAAAACAAGGTGGGGAGCACAGATACGCAGTATTTT. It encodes CASSPQNKVGSTDTQYF.

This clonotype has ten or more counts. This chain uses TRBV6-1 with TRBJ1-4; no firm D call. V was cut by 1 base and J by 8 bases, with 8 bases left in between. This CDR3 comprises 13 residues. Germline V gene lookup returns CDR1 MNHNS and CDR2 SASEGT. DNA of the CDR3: TGTGCCAGCAGTGAAGGGGTACGGGAAAAACTGTTTTTT. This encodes CASSEGVREKLFF.

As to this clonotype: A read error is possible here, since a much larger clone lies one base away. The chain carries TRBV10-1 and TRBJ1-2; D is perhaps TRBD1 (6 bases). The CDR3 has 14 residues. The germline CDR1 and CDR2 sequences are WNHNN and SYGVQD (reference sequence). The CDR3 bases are TGTGCCAGCAGCCCTGGATGGGGGGCGGATGGCTACACCTTC. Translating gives CASSPGWGADGYTF.

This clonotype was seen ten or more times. The CDR3 DNA reads as TGTGCCAGCAGCCAAGGGTGGACTGAAGCTTTCTTT. As protein: CASSQGWTEAFF. This chain links TRBV3-1 with TRBJ1-1; no firm D call. Germline V lookup: CDR1 LGHDT, CDR2 YNNKEL (reference sequence). Deletions cut 1 base from V and 5 bases from J, with 5 bases between. The CDR3 contains 12 residues.

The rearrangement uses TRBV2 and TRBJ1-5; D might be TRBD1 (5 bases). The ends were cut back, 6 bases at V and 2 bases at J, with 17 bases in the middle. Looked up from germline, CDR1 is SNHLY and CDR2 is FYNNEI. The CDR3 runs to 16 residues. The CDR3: CASSHTWAGRNQPQHF. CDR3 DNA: TGTGCCAGCAGCCACACCTGGGCAGGGCGCAATCAGCCCCAGCATTTT.

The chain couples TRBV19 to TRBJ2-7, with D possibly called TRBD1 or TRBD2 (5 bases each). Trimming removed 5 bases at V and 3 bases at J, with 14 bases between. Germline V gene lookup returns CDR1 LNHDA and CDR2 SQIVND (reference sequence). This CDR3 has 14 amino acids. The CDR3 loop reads CASSPPGPNYEQYF. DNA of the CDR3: TGTGCCAGTAGTCCGCCGGGACCGAACTACGAGCAGTACTTC.

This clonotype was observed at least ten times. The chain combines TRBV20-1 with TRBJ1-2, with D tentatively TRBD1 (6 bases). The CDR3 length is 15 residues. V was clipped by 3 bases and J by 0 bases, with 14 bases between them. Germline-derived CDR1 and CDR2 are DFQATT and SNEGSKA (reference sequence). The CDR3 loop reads CSARDGQRANYGYTF. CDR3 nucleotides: TGCAGTGCTAGGGATGGACAGCGAGCTAACTATGGCTACACCTTC.

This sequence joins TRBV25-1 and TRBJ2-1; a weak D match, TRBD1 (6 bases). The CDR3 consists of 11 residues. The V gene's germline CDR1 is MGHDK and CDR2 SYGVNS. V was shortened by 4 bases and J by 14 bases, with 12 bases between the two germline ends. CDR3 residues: CASSGDRFKFF. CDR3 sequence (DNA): TGTGCCAGCAGTGGAGACAGGTTTAAGTTCTTC.

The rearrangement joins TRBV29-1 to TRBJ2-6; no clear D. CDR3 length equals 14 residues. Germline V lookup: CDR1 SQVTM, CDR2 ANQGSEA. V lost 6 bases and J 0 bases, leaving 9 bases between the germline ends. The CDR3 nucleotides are TGCAGCGTGACGGCCTACTCTGGGGCCAACGTCCTGACTTTC. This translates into CSVTAYSGANVLTF. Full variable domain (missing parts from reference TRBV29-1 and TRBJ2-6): SAVISQKPSRDICQRGTSLTIQCQVDSQVTMMFWYRQQPGQSLTLIATANQGSEATYESGFVIDKFPISRPNLTFSTLTVSNMSPEDSSIYLCSVTAYSGANVLTFGAGSRLTVL.

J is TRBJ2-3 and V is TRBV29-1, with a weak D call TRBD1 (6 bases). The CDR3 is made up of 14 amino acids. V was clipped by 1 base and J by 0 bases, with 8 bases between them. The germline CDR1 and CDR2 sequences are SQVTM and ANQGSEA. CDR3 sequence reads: CSVEVRGSTDTQYF. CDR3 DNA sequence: TGCAGCGTTGAAGTTAGGGGGAGCACAGATACGCAGTATTTT.

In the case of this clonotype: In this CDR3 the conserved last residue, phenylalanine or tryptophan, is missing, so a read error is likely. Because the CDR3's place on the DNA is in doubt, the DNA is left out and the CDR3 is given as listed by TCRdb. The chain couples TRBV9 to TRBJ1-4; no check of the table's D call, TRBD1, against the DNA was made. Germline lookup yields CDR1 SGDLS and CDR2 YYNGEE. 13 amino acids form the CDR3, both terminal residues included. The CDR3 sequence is CASSTGRGTGGLY.

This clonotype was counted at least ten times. The CDR3 coding sequence is TGCGCCAGCAGCTTGCAGGGGGCAACTGAAGCTTTCTTT. As protein: CASSLQGATEAFF. This rearrangement joins TRBV5-1 to TRBJ1-1, with 8 positions matching TRBD1. CDR1 is SGHRS, CDR2 YFSETQ, per germline. The CDR3 has 13 residues. Losses at the gene ends were 1 base for V and 5 bases for J; bases not matched to a gene: 1.

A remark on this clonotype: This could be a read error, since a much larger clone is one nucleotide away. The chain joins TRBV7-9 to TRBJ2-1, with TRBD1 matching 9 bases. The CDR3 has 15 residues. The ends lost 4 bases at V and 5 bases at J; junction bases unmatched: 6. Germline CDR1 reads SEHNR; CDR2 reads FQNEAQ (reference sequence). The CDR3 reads CASSSPGQGNNEQFF. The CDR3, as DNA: TGTGCCAGCAGCTCCCCGGGACAGGGTAACAATGAGCAGTTCTTC.

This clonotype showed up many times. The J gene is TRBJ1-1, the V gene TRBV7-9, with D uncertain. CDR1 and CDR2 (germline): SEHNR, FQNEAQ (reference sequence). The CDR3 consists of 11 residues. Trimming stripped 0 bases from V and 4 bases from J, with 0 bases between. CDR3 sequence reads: CASSLATEAFF. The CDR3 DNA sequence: TGTGCCAGCAGCTTAGCCACTGAAGCTTTCTTT.

The CDR3 nucleotides read TGCAGTGCTAGAGTCGCCTTAGGGTCTGGCGAGCAGTACTTC. This codes for CSARVALGSGEQYF. The V call is TRBV20-1, the J call TRBJ2-7; no reliable D call. This CDR3 contains 14 residues. Looked up from germline, CDR1 is DFQATT and CDR2 is SNEGSKA (reference sequence). Trimming removed 1 base at V and 6 bases at J, with 16 bases between.